This note documents a single TCR beta chain sequence. What it recognizes is unknown. This specimen belongs to a study of cytomegalovirus exposure and HLA in healthy donors. As for the study in general: Earlier, 150 million to 200 million T cells were analyzed, and 90 million to 120 million unique TCR beta sequences were found among them. HLA-typed donors contributed around 85 million unique TCRs, which were held in an early data release.

General study findings and limits: At a 0.05 false discovery rate, a later analysis found around 17,000 TCR beta sequences to be associated with HLA alleles.

PCR amplification relied on 60 Vbeta primers (plus 13 Jbeta primers). Per the original data handling: The count from a later analysis was some 76 million unique TCR beta chains, around 11 million of them shared. The data were produced by immunoSEQ multiplex PCR, yet TCRdb's version contains in-frame clones alone and is incomplete. That table is the source of V, J and clone size, and D and trimming were worked out from the DNA. Found here are roughly 76,000 clones, just over 85% of them singletons; the top ten hold roughly 2%. The CDR3 covers 13 residues. Trimming stripped 6 bases from V and 6 bases from J, with 11 bases between. Germline loops: CDR1 LNHDA, CDR2 SQIVND (reference sequence).

This sequence originates from a woman aged 30 to 39 in good health and CMV-seronegative. V usage is TRBV19 and J usage is TRBJ2-2; no clear D gene. Sequencing was carried out using PBMCs. This CDR3 reads CASRSPPSGELFF. CDR3 sequence (DNA): TGTGCCAGTAGGTCCCCCCCTTCCGGGGAGCTGTTTTTT. Complete variable domain (other parts from reference TRBV19 and TRBJ2-2): DGGITQSPKYLFRKEGQNVTLSCEQNLNHDAMYWYRQDPGQGLRLIYYSQIVNDFQKGDIAEGYSVSREKKESFPLTVTSAQKNPTAFYLCASRSPPSGELFFGEGSRLTVL.